The 21 T cell receptor beta chains presented below share a single source sample, sequenced in a study of monozygotic twins with inflammatory bowel disease. TCRdb reanalyzed the 5' RACE reads and collapses them to one entry per CDR3 protein, without DNA. The repertoire table contains approximately 390,000 distinct CDR3 sequences. The sequencing sample was made of blood. Receptors originate from a human donor with ulcerative colitis or Crohn's disease, or a healthy co-twin of an affected twin (not recorded which).

The CDR3 sequence is CAIRAGTLNTEAFF. The chain links TRBV10-3 to TRBJ1-1. Germline CDR1 ENHRY, CDR2 SYGVKD. This CDR3 spans 14 amino acids.

The gene calls are TRBV6-2 or TRBV6-3 and TRBJ2-7; lacking DNA, the TRBD1 call made by TCRdb goes unchecked. Per germline, CDR1 MNHEY and CDR2 SVGEGT. This CDR3 spans 14 amino acids. The CDR3 sequence is CASVRDTSTYEQYF.

V gene TRBV5-1 combines with J gene TRBJ2-5; the D call of TRBD1 rests on TCRdb alone, since no DNA is present to check it. This CDR3 comprises 14 residues. Germline lookup yields CDR1 SGHRS and CDR2 YFSETQ. The CDR3 sequence is CASRIGAPEETQYF. Combining the CDR3 with reference TRBV5-1 and TRBJ2-5 gives the whole variable domain KAGVTQTPRYLIKTRGQQVTLSCSPISGHRSVSWYQQTPGQGLQFLFEYFSETQRNKGNFPGRFSGRQFSNSRSEMNVSTLELGDSALYLCASRIGAPEETQYFGPGTRLLVL.

The chain carries TRBV6-6 and TRBJ2-7; the TCRdb D gene call, TRBD1, has no DNA to confirm it. In germline, CDR1 is MNHNY, CDR2 SVGAGI (reference sequence). The CDR3 runs to 13 residues. This CDR3 is CASSSGFGYGQYF.

This CDR3 is CSVPGPNGYTF. The rearrangement joins TRBV29-1 to TRBJ1-2. Germline values: CDR1 SQVTM, CDR2 ANQGSEA. The CDR3 length is 11 residues.

J is TRBJ2-1 and V is TRBV5-1; TCRdb calls TRBD2, which cannot be checked without DNA. Germline V CDR1 and CDR2: SGHRS, YFSETQ. The CDR3 is 15 residues long. The chain's CDR3 is CASSSSGRAYNEQFF. The full variable domain, completed using reference TRBV5-1 and TRBJ2-1, is KAGVTQTPRYLIKTRGQQVTLSCSPISGHRSVSWYQQTPGQGLQFLFEYFSETQRNKGNFPGRFSGRQFSNSRSEMNVSTLELGDSALYLCASSSSGRAYNEQFFGPGTRLTVL.

J is TRBJ2-7 and V is TRBV27; the D call from TCRdb, TRBD1, cannot be confirmed without DNA. This CDR3 is built from 13 residues. Germline V gives CDR1 MNHEY, CDR2 SMNVEV (reference sequence). The CDR3 sequence is CASKLTGSYEQYF.

The rearrangement uses TRBV15 and TRBJ1-5. The CDR3 has 12 amino acids. Per the germline V gene, CDR1 is LNHNV and CDR2 is YYDKDF (reference sequence). The CDR3 protein is CATSREVGPQHF.

V gene TRBV20-1 combines with J gene TRBJ1-1; no DNA is available, so the TRBD1 call from TCRdb remains unchecked. The CDR3 has 13 amino acids. In germline, CDR1 is DFQATT, CDR2 SNEGSKA (reference sequence). The CDR3 region is CSARDLGGEGAFF.

The chain joins TRBV5-4 to TRBJ2-4. Germline lookup yields CDR1 SGHNT and CDR2 YYREEE (reference sequence). The CDR3 is 19 amino acids. This CDR3 reads CASSLGGTSSLVAKNIQYF.

The chain uses TRBV20-1 and TRBJ2-3. CDR3 size: 14 residues. Germline V gives CDR1 DFQATT, CDR2 SNEGSKA (reference sequence). The CDR3 protein is CSAITLPGTDTQYF.

The rearrangement joins TRBV4-2 to TRBJ1-4; the D call from TCRdb, TRBD1, cannot be confirmed without DNA. CDR3 size: 13 residues. CDR1 is LGHNA and CDR2 is YNFKEQ in the germline V gene. The CDR3 is CASSQVPGEKLFF.

The chain employs TRBV2 and TRBJ1-5. CDR3 size: 14 residues. Germline values: CDR1 SNHLY, CDR2 FYNNEI. CDR3 residues: CASSDRGLGQPQHF.

The chain employs TRBV2 and TRBJ1-2. CDR1 and CDR2 (germline): SNHLY, FYNNEI. The CDR3 covers 15 residues. The CDR3 protein is CASSPLFLANYGYTF.

The CDR3 sequence: CASSPGHQVSDEQFF. V and J are TRBV5-1 and TRBJ2-1; the TCRdb D gene call, TRBD1, has no DNA to confirm it. The CDR3 is made up of 15 amino acids. Germline V gene lookup returns CDR1 SGHRS and CDR2 YFSETQ.

The chain joins TRBV20-1 to TRBJ2-7. The germline V gene encodes CDR1 DFQATT and CDR2 SNEGSKA (reference sequence). This CDR3 has 15 amino acids. The CDR3 loop reads CSARVDLGGTYEQYF.

The gene calls are TRBV7-3 and TRBJ2-1; TCRdb's assignment of TRBD2 cannot be checked, as there is no DNA. The germline CDR1 and CDR2 sequences are SGHTA and FQGTGA. CDR3 size: 16 residues. CDR3 sequence: CASSLRTGGSYNEQFF. Supplemented by reference TRBV7-3 and TRBJ2-1, the full variable domain reads GAGVSQTPSNKVTEKGKYVELRCDPISGHTALYWYRQSLGQGPEFLIYFQGTGAADDSGLPNDRFFAVRPEGSVSTLKIQRTERGDSAVYLCASSLRTGGSYNEQFFGPGTRLTVL.

This sequence joins TRBV7-3 and TRBJ2-6. The length of the CDR3 is 15 residues. Germline V gives CDR1 SGHTA, CDR2 FQGTGA. The CDR3: CASSIETPGANVLTF.

The rearrangement links TRBV3-1 to TRBJ2-2. The germline V gene encodes CDR1 LGHDT and CDR2 YNNKEL (reference sequence). The CDR3 spans 14 residues. The CDR3 reads CASSQVVLTGELFF.

The rearrangement joins TRBV20-1 to TRBJ1-1. From germline, CDR1 is DFQATT and CDR2 SNEGSKA (reference sequence). CDR3 length equals 15 residues. The CDR3 here is CSARDYQERYTEAFF.

The gene calls are TRBV20-1 and TRBJ2-1; TCRdb's assignment of TRBD1 cannot be checked, as there is no DNA. Germline V gene sequence: CDR1 DFQATT, CDR2 SNEGSKA (reference sequence). This CDR3 is 11 amino acids long. Here the CDR3 reads CSGLLGAEQFF.